Below are 18 T cell receptor beta chains sequenced from a single sample in a study of T cell changes during pregnancy in multiple sclerosis. Profiled with immunoSEQ multiplex PCR; TCRdb holds only in-frame clones, not every one. Seen here are roughly 61,000 clones, about 92% observed once, and the top ten hold less than 4%. The sample here was peripheral blood, taken in the first trimester of pregnancy. The origin of the receptors is a female donor in good health, enrolled as a control in a pregnancy study.

The chain employs TRBV29-1 and TRBJ1-1; TRBD1 is a possible D gene (5 bases). The CDR3 is made up of 12 amino acids. Trimming removed 3 bases at V and 6 bases at J, with 11 bases between. Germline CDR1 reads SQVTM; CDR2 reads ANQGSEA. The CDR3 region is CSVDREGPEAFF. The CDR3 DNA reads TGCAGCGTTGACAGGGAAGGCCCTGAAGCTTTCTTT.

This sequence joins TRBV10-1 and TRBJ2-7; maybe TRBD2 (5 bases). V lost 2 bases and J lost 4, with 12 bases in between. The CDR3 contains 14 residues. Germline-derived CDR1 and CDR2 are WNHNN and SYGVQD (reference sequence). The CDR3 sequence is CASSETIPGYEQYF. DNA of the CDR3: TGCGCCAGCAGTGAGACTATTCCGGGATACGAGCAGTACTTC.

The CDR3 sequence: CASRNHREDYNEQFF. The CDR3 DNA is TGTGCCAGCCGAAATCACCGGGAGGACTACAATGAGCAGTTCTTC. The gene calls are TRBV2 and TRBJ2-1, with TRBD2 matching over 7 bases. Germline lookup yields CDR1 SNHLY and CDR2 FYNNEI. The CDR3 covers 15 residues. Unmatched junction bases numbered 10, after V lost 8 bases and J lost 3 bases.

V gene TRBV28 combines with J gene TRBJ2-7, with 8 bases fitting TRBD1. The CDR3 is 16 amino acids. The V segment lost 7 bases and the J segment 4 bases; nucleotides outside the gene matches: 15. Germline CDR1 is MDHEN and CDR2 is SYDVKM. CDR3 sequence: CASKFGTGFKSYEQYF. In DNA, the CDR3 is TGTGCCAGCAAATTCGGGACAGGCTTTAAGTCATACGAGCAGTACTTC.

This clone was counted only a few times. The chain employs TRBV30 and TRBJ2-3, with D uncertain. Germline values: CDR1 GTSNPN, CDR2 SVGIG (reference sequence). V shed 1 base and J shed 0 bases, with 5 bases lying between them. CDR3 length equals 13 residues. The CDR3: CAWSGASTDTQYF. CDR3 nucleotide sequence: TGTGCCTGGAGTGGGGCTAGCACAGATACGCAGTATTTT.

As regards this clone: The same CDR3 can be traced to other DNA sequences in this sample. The chain combines TRBV6-6 with TRBJ2-1; the match to TRBD2 covers 11 bases. CDR1 is MNHNY and CDR2 is SVGAGI in the germline V gene (reference sequence). Trimming removed 0 bases from V and 7 bases from J; junction bases left unmatched: 2. This CDR3 contains 15 residues. In DNA, the CDR3 is TGTGCCAGCAGTTACTCAAGACTAGCGGGGAATGAGCAGTTCTTC. This encodes CASSYSRLAGNEQFF.

The CDR3 bases are TGTGCCAGCAACCCAGATAGCGGGGAGCAGTTCTTC. It specifies CASNPDSGEQFF. This chain uses TRBV2 with TRBJ2-1; TRBD2 aligns across 7 bases. Germline trimming cut 7 bases from V and 10 bases from J; bases unmatched to any gene: 7. Germline V gives CDR1 SNHLY, CDR2 FYNNEI. The CDR3 runs to 12 residues.

There are a few counts of this clone. The chain is built from TRBV5-3 and TRBJ2-5, with TRBD1 as a possible D gene (5 bases). TRBV5-3 is an open reading frame, and its role is uncertain. This CDR3 is built from 12 residues. DNA of the CDR3: TGTGCAGGAAGGGGCTATAAAGAGACCCAGTACTTC. It yields the protein CAGRGYKETQYF.

This chain joins TRBV19 and TRBJ2-1, with 8 positions matching TRBD2. V shed 10 bases, J shed 0 bases, and the junction held 2 bases outside the gene matches. CDR1 and CDR2 from the germline V gene are LNHDA and SQIVND (reference sequence). CDR3 length: 13 amino acids. Here the CDR3 reads CATGTSSYNEQFF. The CDR3, as DNA: TGTGCCACCGGGACTAGCTCCTACAATGAGCAGTTCTTC.

The chain joins TRBV7-9 to TRBJ2-2, with 8 bases lining up with TRBD2. Germline trimming cut 3 bases from V and 4 bases from J; bases unmatched to any gene: 13. CDR3 length: 18 residues. Germline values: CDR1 SEHNR, CDR2 FQNEAQ (reference sequence). CDR3 protein: CASSLFAGGPYATGELFF. The DNA for the CDR3 is TGTGCCAGCAGCTTGTTTGCGGGAGGCCCCTACGCCACCGGGGAGCTGTTTTTT.

The rearrangement uses TRBV9 and TRBJ1-5, with 7 bases that match TRBD1. The CDR3 has 16 residues. The germline V gene has CDR1 SGDLS and CDR2 YYNGEE. J was trimmed by 4 bases and V by 0 bases; bases with no gene match: 7. The CDR3 bases are TGTGCCAGCAGCGTAGAGTCTGGGACAGCAAATCAGCCCCAGCATTTT. This sequence encodes CASSVESGTANQPQHF.

This rearrangement joins TRBV25-1 to TRBJ1-2; tentative D call: TRBD1 (5 bases). CDR1 MGHDK and CDR2 SYGVNS come from the germline V gene. CDR3 size: 15 residues. Trimming took off 3 bases at V and 4 bases at J, with 15 bases between the two ends. CDR3 amino acids: CASSDTDRPFYGYTF. The CDR3 bases are TGTGCCAGCAGTGACACCGACAGACCTTTCTATGGCTACACCTTC.

This clone is a singleton in its sample. The chain has TRBV28 and TRBJ1-1; 8 bases are shared with TRBD1. The germline CDR1 and CDR2 sequences are MDHEN and SYDVKM. Germline trimming cut 9 bases from V and 3 bases from J; bases unmatched to any gene: 6. CDR3 length equals 13 residues. DNA for the CDR3: TGTGCCAGGTGCAGGGGGCCGGACACTGAAGCTTTCTTT. This translates into CARCRGPDTEAFF.

The chain employs TRBV6-5 and TRBJ2-3; TRBD2 aligns across 8 bases. Germline CDR1 is MNHEY and CDR2 is SVGAGI. This CDR3 has 15 residues. Trimming cost V 6 bases and J 2 bases; bases outside gene matches: 7. DNA for the CDR3: TGTGCCAGCAGAGCCGGGACTAGTAACACAGATACGCAGTATTTT. As protein: CASRAGTSNTDTQYF.

The gene calls are TRBV7-2 and TRBJ2-3, with D hard to call. Germline loops: CDR1 SGHTA, CDR2 FQGNSA. The length of the CDR3 is 12 residues. Between the trimmed V and J ends, which lost 5 bases and 3 bases, there was a span of 6 bases. The DNA of the CDR3 is TGTGCCAGCAGCATTTCGACAGATACGCAGTATTTT. Its protein is CASSISTDTQYF.

The chain uses TRBV2 and TRBJ1-5, with 7 bases fitting TRBD1. This CDR3 is built from 16 residues. J lost 6 bases, V lost 7 bases, and 15 bases had no gene match. CDR1 and CDR2 (germline): SNHLY, FYNNEI. As DNA, the CDR3 is TGTGCCAGCATCAAGGAAAGGGGGCTTAATAGTCAGCCCCAGCATTTT. Translating gives CASIKERGLNSQPQHF.

The CDR3 protein is CASSLEYSYEQYF. The CDR3 coding sequence is TGTGCCAGCAGCTTAGAATACTCCTACGAGCAGTACTTC. This chain links TRBV11-2 with TRBJ2-7; D unclear. CDR3 size: 13 residues. Germline V CDR1 and CDR2: SGHAT, FQNNGV. V lost 0 bases and J 0 bases, leaving 3 bases between the germline ends.

In nucleotides, the CDR3 is TGTGCCAGCAACGATCCTGACAGGTCCTACAATGAGCAGTTCTTC. Translating gives CASNDPDRSYNEQFF. The V gene is TRBV7-9, the J gene TRBJ2-1; tentatively, D is TRBD1 (6 bases). V was trimmed by 7 bases and J by 1 base, leaving 14 bases between them. From germline, CDR1 is SEHNR and CDR2 FQNEAQ (reference sequence). There are 15 residues in the CDR3.